This entry describes one T cell receptor (beta chain). Antigen: not known. The data belong to a study of CD8+CD57+ T cells in acquired aplastic anemia. Study at large: Across the sorted CD4+ and CD8+ cells, DNA amounts averaged 3.2 ug. The study's findings and limits: There were fewer than 35 CD8+ CDR3 sequences that occurred in both patients and controls. Patients did not significantly differ from controls in CD8+ Simpson's diversity.

V was trimmed by 4 bases and J by 2 bases, leaving 11 bases between them. The CDR3 length is 14 residues. CDR1 and CDR2 (germline): WNHNN, SYGVQD (reference sequence). The TCR beta profiling, which covered VDJ combination and CDR3 sequence, was carried out using genomic DNA as the template. TCRdb re-analysed the reads in MiXCR, keeping a single row per CDR3 protein. The sample shows 250,000 to 300,000 distinct CDR3 sequences, 45% to 70% of them seen only once. The receptor was isolated from a human donor with severe aplastic anemia or a healthy control (not recorded which). Sequenced: sorted CD4+, CD8+, or CD8+CD57+ T cells (not recorded which) from PBMCs. The chain carries TRBV10-1 and TRBJ1-1; D ambiguous. The CDR3 sequence: CASSVEGRNTEAFF. In DNA form, the CDR3 reads TGCGCCAGCAGTGTGGAGGGCCGTAACACTGAAGCTTTCTTT.